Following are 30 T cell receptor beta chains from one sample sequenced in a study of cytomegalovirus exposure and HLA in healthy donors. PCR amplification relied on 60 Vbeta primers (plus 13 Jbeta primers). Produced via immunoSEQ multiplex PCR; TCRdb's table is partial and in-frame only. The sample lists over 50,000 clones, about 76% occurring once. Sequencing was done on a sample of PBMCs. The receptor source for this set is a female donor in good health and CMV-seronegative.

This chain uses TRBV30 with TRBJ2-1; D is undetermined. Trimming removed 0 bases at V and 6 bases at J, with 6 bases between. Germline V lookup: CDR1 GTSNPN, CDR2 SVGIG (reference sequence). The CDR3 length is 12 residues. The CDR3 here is CAWSVLGNEQFF. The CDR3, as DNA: TGTGCCTGGAGTGTACTTGGCAATGAGCAGTTCTTC.

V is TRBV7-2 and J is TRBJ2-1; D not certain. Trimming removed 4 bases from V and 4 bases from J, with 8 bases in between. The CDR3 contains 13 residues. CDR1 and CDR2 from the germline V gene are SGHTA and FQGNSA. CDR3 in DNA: TGTGCCAGCAGCTCCGGTATGTACAATGAGCAGTTCTTC. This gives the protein CASSSGMYNEQFF.

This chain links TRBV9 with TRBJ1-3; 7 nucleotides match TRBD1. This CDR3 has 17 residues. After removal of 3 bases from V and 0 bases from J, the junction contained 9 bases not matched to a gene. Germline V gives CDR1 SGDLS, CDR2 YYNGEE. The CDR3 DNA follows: TGTGCCAGCAGCGCCGGGACAGCGGAATACTCTGGAAACACCATATATTTT. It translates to CASSAGTAEYSGNTIYF.

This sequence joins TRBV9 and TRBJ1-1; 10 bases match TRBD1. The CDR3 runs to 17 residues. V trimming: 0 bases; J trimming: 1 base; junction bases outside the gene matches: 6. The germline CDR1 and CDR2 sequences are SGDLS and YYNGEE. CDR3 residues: CASSVEPWDRGNTEAFF. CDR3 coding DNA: TGTGCCAGCAGCGTAGAGCCCTGGGACAGGGGGAACACTGAAGCTTTCTTT.

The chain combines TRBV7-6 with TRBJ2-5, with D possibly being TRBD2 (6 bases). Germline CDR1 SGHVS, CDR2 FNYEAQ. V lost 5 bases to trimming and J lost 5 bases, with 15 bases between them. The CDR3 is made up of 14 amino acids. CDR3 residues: CASSTWGVGETQYF. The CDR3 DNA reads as TGTGCCAGCAGCACCTGGGGGGTGGGGGAGACCCAGTACTTC.

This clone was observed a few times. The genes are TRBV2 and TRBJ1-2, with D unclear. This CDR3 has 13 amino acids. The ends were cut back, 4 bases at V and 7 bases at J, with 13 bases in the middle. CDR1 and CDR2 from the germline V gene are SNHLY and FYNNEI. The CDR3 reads CASSVARRIGYTF. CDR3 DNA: TGTGCCAGCAGTGTTGCCAGGAGGATTGGCTACACCTTC.

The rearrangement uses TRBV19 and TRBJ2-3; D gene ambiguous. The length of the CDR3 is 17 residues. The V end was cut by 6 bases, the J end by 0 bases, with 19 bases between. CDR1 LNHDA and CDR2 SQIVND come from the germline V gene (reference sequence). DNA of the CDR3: TGTGCCAGTAGAGGATACGAGGCTGGCGGCAGCACAGATACGCAGTATTTT. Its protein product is CASRGYEAGGSTDTQYF.

The CDR3 nucleotides are TGTGCCAGCAGTTTATCCTTCGGGACAGGGGATGGCTACACCTTC. It translates to CASSLSFGTGDGYTF. The J gene is TRBJ1-2, the V gene TRBV27, with TRBD1 matching over 10 bases. The V gene's germline CDR1 is MNHEY and CDR2 SMNVEV (reference sequence). V was pared by 0 bases and J by 6 bases, with 4 bases of the junction left unmatched. This CDR3 region has 15 residues.

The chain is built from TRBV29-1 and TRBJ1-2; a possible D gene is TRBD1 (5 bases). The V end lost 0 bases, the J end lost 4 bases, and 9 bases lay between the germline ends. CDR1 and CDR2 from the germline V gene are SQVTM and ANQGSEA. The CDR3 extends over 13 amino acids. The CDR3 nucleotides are TGCAGCGTTGAAGATCCAGGGCCCTATGGCTACACCTTC. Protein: CSVEDPGPYGYTF. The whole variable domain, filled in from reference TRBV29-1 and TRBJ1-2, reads SAVISQKPSRDICQRGTSLTIQCQVDSQVTMMFWYRQQPGQSLTLIATANQGSEATYESGFVIDKFPISRPNLTFSTLTVSNMSPEDSSIYLCSVEDPGPYGYTFGSGTRLTVV.

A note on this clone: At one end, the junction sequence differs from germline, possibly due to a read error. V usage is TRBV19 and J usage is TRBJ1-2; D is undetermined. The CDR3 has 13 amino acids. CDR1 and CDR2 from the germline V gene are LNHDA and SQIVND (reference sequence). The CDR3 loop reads CASRREANYGYPF. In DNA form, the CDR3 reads TGTGCCAGTAGGAGAGAGGCTAACTATGGCTACCCCTTC.

The CDR3 nucleotides are TGTGCCAGCAGTTTAAGGCAGGGACTAGCGGGGTACGAGCAGTACTTC. Protein product: CASSLRQGLAGYEQYF. The V and J genes are TRBV28 and TRBJ2-7; 13 bases match TRBD2. Germline V gives CDR1 MDHEN, CDR2 SYDVKM. This CDR3 has 16 residues. The J segment lost 4 bases and the V segment lost 2 bases, leaving 5 bases of the junction unmatched.

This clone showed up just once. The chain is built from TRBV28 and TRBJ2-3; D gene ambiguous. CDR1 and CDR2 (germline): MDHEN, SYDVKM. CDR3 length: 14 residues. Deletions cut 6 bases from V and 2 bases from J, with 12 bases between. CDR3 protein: CASRSAEFTDTQYF. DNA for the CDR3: TGTGCCAGCAGATCTGCGGAATTCACAGATACGCAGTATTTT.

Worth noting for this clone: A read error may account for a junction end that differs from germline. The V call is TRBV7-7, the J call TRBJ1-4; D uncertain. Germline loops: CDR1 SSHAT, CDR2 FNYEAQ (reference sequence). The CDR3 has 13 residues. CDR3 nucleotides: TGTGCTAGCAGTCGGTCCACTAATGAAAAACTGTTTTTT. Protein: CASSRSTNEKLFF.

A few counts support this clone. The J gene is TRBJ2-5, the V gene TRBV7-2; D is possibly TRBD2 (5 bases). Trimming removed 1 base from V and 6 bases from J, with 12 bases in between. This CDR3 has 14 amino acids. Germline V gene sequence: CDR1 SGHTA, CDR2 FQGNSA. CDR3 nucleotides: TGTGCCAGCAGCTTAGAGAAAGGGAGCCAGACCCAGTACTTC. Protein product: CASSLEKGSQTQYF.

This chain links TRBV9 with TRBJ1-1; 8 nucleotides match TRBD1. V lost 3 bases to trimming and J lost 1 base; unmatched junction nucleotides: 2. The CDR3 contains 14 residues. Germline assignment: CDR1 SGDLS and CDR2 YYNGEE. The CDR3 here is CASSGGTGNTEAFF. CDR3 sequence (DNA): TGTGCCAGCAGCGGCGGGACAGGGAACACTGAAGCTTTCTTT.

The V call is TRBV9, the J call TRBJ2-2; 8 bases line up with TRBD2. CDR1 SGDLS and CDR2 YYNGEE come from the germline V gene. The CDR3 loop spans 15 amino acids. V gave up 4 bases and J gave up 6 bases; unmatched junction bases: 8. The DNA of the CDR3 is TGTGCCAGCAGCCGGGGGGGTAGTCTTCCCGGGGAGCTGTTTTTT. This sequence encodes CASSRGGSLPGELFF.

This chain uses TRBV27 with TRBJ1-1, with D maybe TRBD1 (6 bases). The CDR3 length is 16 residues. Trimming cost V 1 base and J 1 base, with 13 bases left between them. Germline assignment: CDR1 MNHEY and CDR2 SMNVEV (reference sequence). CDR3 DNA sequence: TGTGCCAGCAGTTTATTGGGGGCGAGGAAGAACACTGAAGCTTTCTTT. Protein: CASSLLGARKNTEAFF.

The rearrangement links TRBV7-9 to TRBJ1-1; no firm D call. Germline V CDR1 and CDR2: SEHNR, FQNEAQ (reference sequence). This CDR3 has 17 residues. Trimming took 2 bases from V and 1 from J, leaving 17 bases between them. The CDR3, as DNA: TGTGCCAGCAGCTTAAATTTTTACGGGTTGGAGAACACTGAAGCTTTCTTT. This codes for CASSLNFYGLENTEAFF.

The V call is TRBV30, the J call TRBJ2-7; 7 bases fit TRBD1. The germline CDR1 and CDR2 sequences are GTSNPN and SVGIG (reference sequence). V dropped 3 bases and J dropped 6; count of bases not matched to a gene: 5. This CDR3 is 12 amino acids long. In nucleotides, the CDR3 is TGTGCCTGGAGCCCGACAGGGCTCGAGCAGTACTTC. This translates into CAWSPTGLEQYF.

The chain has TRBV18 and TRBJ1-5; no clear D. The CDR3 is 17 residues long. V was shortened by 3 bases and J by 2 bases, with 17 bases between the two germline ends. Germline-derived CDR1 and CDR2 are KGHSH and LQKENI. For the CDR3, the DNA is TGTGCCAGCTCACCGTCCCCCTTCCTCCGTGGCAATCAGCCCCAGCATTTT. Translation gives CASSPSPFLRGNQPQHF.

CDR3 nucleotides: TGTGCCACCAGCAGGCCTCTGGGCGGGAGAATCGGGGAGCTGTTTTTT. As protein: CATSRPLGGRIGELFF. This rearrangement joins TRBV15 to TRBJ2-2; 7 bases agree with TRBD2. V shed 3 bases, J shed 7 bases, and the junction held 11 bases outside the gene matches. Germline V CDR1 and CDR2: LNHNV, YYDKDF (reference sequence). The CDR3 extends over 16 amino acids.

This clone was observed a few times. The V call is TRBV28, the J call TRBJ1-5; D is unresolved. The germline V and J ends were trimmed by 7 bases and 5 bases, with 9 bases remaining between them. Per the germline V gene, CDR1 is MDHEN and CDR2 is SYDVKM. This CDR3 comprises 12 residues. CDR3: CASNEVHQPQHF. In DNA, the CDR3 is TGTGCCAGCAATGAGGTCCATCAGCCCCAGCATTTT.

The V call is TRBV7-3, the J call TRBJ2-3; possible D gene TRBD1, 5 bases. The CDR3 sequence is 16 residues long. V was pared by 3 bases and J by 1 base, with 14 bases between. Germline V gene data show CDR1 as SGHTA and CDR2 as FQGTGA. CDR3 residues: CASSFLPQGGTDTQYF. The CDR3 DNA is TGTGCCAGCAGCTTTTTACCGCAGGGTGGCACAGATACGCAGTATTTT.

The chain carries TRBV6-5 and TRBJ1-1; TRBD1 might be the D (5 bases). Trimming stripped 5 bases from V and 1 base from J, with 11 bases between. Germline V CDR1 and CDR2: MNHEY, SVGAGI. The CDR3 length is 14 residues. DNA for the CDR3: TGTGCCAGCAGTCCAAGGGGTGAGAACACTGAAGCTTTCTTT. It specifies CASSPRGENTEAFF.

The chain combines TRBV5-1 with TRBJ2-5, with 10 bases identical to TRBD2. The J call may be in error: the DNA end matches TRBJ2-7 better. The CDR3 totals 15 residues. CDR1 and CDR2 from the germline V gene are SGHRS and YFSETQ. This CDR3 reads CASSNSGGMIYEQYF. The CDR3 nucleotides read TGCGCCAGCAGCAATAGCGGGGGGATGATCTACGAGCAGTACTTC.

Here the CDR3 reads CASSQEEGQPQHF. CDR3 in DNA: TGTGCCAGCAGCCAAGAGGAGGGACAGCCCCAGCATTTT. The gene calls are TRBV4-2 and TRBJ1-5, with D hard to call. The V end was cut by 0 bases, the J end by 7 bases, with 7 bases between. Germline V CDR1 and CDR2: LGHNA, YNFKEQ. This CDR3 has 13 residues.

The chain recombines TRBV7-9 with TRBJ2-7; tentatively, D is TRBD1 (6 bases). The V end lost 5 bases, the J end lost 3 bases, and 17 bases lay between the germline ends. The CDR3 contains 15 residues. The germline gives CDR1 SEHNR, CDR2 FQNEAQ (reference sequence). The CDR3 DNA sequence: TGTGCCAGCAGCCCTGGACAGAATCCCGTCTACGAGCAGTACTTC. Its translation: CASSPGQNPVYEQYF.

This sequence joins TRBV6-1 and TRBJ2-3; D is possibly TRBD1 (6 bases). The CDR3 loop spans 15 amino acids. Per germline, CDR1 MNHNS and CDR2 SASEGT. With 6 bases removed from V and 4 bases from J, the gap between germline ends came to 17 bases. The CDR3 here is CASRVMGAGADTQYF. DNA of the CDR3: TGTGCCAGCAGAGTTATGGGGGCCGGGGCAGATACGCAGTATTTT.

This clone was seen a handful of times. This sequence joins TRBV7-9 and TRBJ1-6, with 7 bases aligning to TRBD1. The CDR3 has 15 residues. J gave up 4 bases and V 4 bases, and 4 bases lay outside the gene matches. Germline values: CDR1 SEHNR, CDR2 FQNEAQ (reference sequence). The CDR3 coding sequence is TGTGCCAGCAGCTGGGGGACAGCGTATAATTCACCCCTCCACTTT. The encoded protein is CASSWGTAYNSPLHF.

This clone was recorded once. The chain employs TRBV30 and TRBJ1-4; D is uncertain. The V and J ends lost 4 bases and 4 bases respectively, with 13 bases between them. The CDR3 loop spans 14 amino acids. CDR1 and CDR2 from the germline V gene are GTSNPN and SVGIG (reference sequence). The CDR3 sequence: CAWTPRRYNEKLFF. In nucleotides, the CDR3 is TGTGCCTGGACTCCGCGCCGTTATAATGAAAAACTGTTTTTT.